These 28 T cell receptor beta chains originate from one sample sequenced in a study of blood T cells in healthy people across ages. PCR was performed a second time for about 7 to 12 cycles using a sample-barcoded 5' primer and a J-beta primer mix. TCRdb fed the 5' RACE reads into MiXCR, producing one record per CDR3 protein. Of 700,000 to 850,000 distinct CDR3 sequences in the sample, roughly 35% are singletons; the top ten hold 10% to 15%. The sequenced sample consisted of blood. These receptors all stem from a man younger than 35 in good health.

This clonotype was detected once. The genes are TRBV29-1 and TRBJ2-7; D tentatively fits TRBD1 or TRBD2 (6 bases each). V lost 4 bases and J lost 8, with 12 bases in between. Germline-derived CDR1 and CDR2 are SQVTM and ANQGSEA. The CDR3 spans 11 residues. CDR3 coding DNA: TGCAGCGTTGCTGGCGGGGACAAGCAGTACTTC. This codes for CSVAGGDKQYF.

V is TRBV20-1 and J is TRBJ2-4, with 7 bases that match TRBD1. With the DNA end fitting TRBJ2-7 better, the J assignment may be wrong. Germline V gene data show CDR1 as DFQATT and CDR2 as SNEGSKA (reference sequence). The CDR3 is 15 amino acids. This CDR3 reads CSARDGDPTGSEQYF. CDR3 nucleotides: TGCAGTGCTAGAGACGGGGACCCGACAGGGTCCGAGCAGTACTTC.

The gene calls are TRBV4-3 and TRBJ2-3; the match to TRBD2 covers 8 bases. The germline V gene encodes CDR1 LGHNA and CDR2 YSLEER. This CDR3 has 18 residues. Trimming removed 0 bases from V and 5 bases from J; junction bases left unmatched: 13. The CDR3 DNA follows: TGCGCCAGCAGCCAAGAAGCAGAGGTAGCGGGGAGGTTAGATACGCAGTATTTT. The encoded protein is CASSQEAEVAGRLDTQYF.

The chain links TRBV4-2 to TRBJ1-1; D remains ambiguous. The CDR3 extends over 15 amino acids. Germline V gene sequence: CDR1 LGHNA, CDR2 YNFKEQ. V gave up 3 bases and J gave up 7 bases, with 18 bases separating them. CDR3 amino acids: CASSHPNAGEVEAFF. DNA of the CDR3: TGTGCCAGCAGCCACCCGAATGCCGGAGAAGTTGAAGCTTTCTTT.

This clonotype came up many times. The chain joins TRBV7-2 to TRBJ2-1, with 11 bases matching TRBD2. Trimming at V came to 5 bases and at J to 8 bases, leaving 14 bases not matched to a gene. Germline assignment: CDR1 SGHTA and CDR2 FQGNSA. The CDR3 length is 17 residues. The CDR3, as DNA: TGTGCCAGCAGCCCTCAGACCGGGACTAGCGGCGATCATGAGCAGTTCTTC. Translating gives CASSPQTGTSGDHEQFF.

The chain joins TRBV29-1 to TRBJ1-6; 8 nucleotides agree with TRBD1. The CDR3 has 13 residues. Trimming took 6 bases from V and 6 from J; bases not matched to a gene: 4. Germline loops: CDR1 SQVTM, CDR2 ANQGSEA. Written as DNA, the CDR3 is TGCAGCGTCACCAGGGGGCTTAATTCACCCCTCCACTTT. Amino acids: CSVTRGLNSPLHF. The full variable domain, in which reference TRBV29-1 and TRBJ1-6 provide the parts outside the CDR3, is SAVISQKPSRDICQRGTSLTIQCQVDSQVTMMFWYRQQPGQSLTLIATANQGSEATYESGFVIDKFPISRPNLTFSTLTVSNMSPEDSSIYLCSVTRGLNSPLHFGNGTRLTVT.

The chain recombines TRBV7-2 with TRBJ2-2; TRBD1 is a possible D gene (6 bases). CDR1 and CDR2 (germline): SGHTA, FQGNSA. This CDR3 comprises 16 residues. V lost 1 base and J lost 2, with 11 bases in between. The DNA of the CDR3 is TGTGCCAGCAGCTTAGTACCCAGGGGCAACACCGGGGAGCTGTTTTTT. It yields the protein CASSLVPRGNTGELFF.

Concerning this clonotype: A much larger clone lies a single base off, so this may be a read error. This sequence joins TRBV4-2 and TRBJ2-7, with D perhaps matching TRBD2 (7 bases). Per germline, CDR1 LGHNA and CDR2 YNFKEQ. The CDR3 is made up of 16 amino acids. The CDR3: CASNQRGGTLTYEQYF. The CDR3 region has the DNA TGTGCCAGCAACCAAAGGGGGGGGACATTGACCTACGAGCAGTACTTC.

The V gene is TRBV5-1, the J gene TRBJ1-1, with TRBD1 as a possible D gene (5 bases). The CDR3 has 17 residues. Germline V gene sequence: CDR1 SGHRS, CDR2 YFSETQ. Trimming left V 0 bases short and J 5 bases short, with 20 bases between. DNA for the CDR3: TGCGCCAGCAGCTTGGAGGCCGCCGCGGGGGTTGGGACTGAAGCTTTCTTT. Protein: CASSLEAAAGVGTEAFF. Based on the CDR3 plus reference TRBV5-1 and TRBJ1-1, the full variable domain is KAGVTQTPRYLIKTRGQQVTLSCSPISGHRSVSWYQQTPGQGLQFLFEYFSETQRNKGNFPGRFSGRQFSNSRSEMNVSTLELGDSALYLCASSLEAAAGVGTEAFFGQGTRLTVV.

V gene TRBV10-3 combines with J gene TRBJ2-2; 7 bases are shared with TRBD2. This CDR3 comprises 14 residues. CDR1 and CDR2 (germline): ENHRY, SYGVKD. With 10 bases clipped from V and 4 bases from J, the junction kept 9 bases outside the gene matches. In DNA, the CDR3 is TGTGCCACGGCGGCGGGGGAAAGCACCGGGGAGCTGTTTTTT. Translated, it gives CATAAGESTGELFF.

There are many counts of this clonotype. The chain combines TRBV5-1 with TRBJ2-5; the match to TRBD2 covers 9 bases. V trimming: 0 bases; J trimming: 3 bases; junction bases outside the gene matches: 3. Germline values: CDR1 SGHRS, CDR2 YFSETQ. The CDR3 has 15 residues. The DNA of the CDR3 is TGCGCCAGCAGCTTGGAGTCTAGCGGGGAAGAGACCCAGTACTTC. It specifies CASSLESSGEETQYF.

Regarding this clonotype: Sequence at one end of the junction differs from germline and may be a read error. The rearrangement joins TRBV15 to TRBJ2-5, with 7 bases identical to TRBD2. Germline loops: CDR1 LNHNV, CDR2 YYDKDF (reference sequence). The CDR3 contains 17 residues. The CDR3 region is CAASSGDPGRFQETQYF. CDR3 nucleotide sequence: TGTGCCGCCAGCAGCGGGGATCCGGGACGGTTCCAAGAGACCCAGTACTTC.

This chain connects TRBV9 to TRBJ2-4, with 8 bases that match TRBD1. The J call may be mistaken, given a closer DNA end match to TRBJ2-7. CDR1 and CDR2 from the germline V gene are SGDLS and YYNGEE. This CDR3 has 15 residues. In DNA form, the CDR3 reads TGTGCCAGCAGCGTAAAGGGACAGGAAGGCTACGAGCAGTACTTC. It codes for CASSVKGQEGYEQYF.

This clonotype was detected only once. A single base separates this from a much larger clone, so it may be a read error. The chain joins TRBV20-1 to TRBJ1-1, with a tentative D call TRBD1 (6 bases). The CDR3 is 13 amino acids. Germline lookup yields CDR1 DFQATT and CDR2 SNEGSKA (reference sequence). This CDR3 reads CSVRVGGNTEAFF. CDR3 in DNA: TGCAGTGTTAGAGTAGGGGGGAACACTGAAGCTTTCTTT.

This clonotype was counted a single time. The genes are TRBV2 and TRBJ2-5, with a tentative D call TRBD2 (5 bases). From germline, CDR1 is SNHLY and CDR2 FYNNEI. Trimming removed 8 bases at V and 2 bases at J, with 12 bases between. This CDR3 spans 13 amino acids. The CDR3 coding sequence is TGTGCCAGCGAGAGAGGGCAGCAAGAGACCCAGTACTTC. This encodes CASERGQQETQYF.

The chain links TRBV28 to TRBJ1-5, with a tentative D call TRBD1 (6 bases). Trimming shortened V by 2 bases and J by 7 bases, and 12 bases separated the two germline ends. Germline-derived CDR1 and CDR2 are MDHEN and SYDVKM. The CDR3 totals 14 residues. CDR3 nucleotide sequence: TGTGCCAGCAGTTTACCTAAGGGGGACCAGCCCCAGCATTTT. Protein sequence: CASSLPKGDQPQHF.

A word on this clonotype: A read error is possible here, since a much larger clone lies one base away. The chain joins TRBV4-3 to TRBJ2-3; TRBD2 is a possible D gene (6 bases). Germline V gives CDR1 LGHNA, CDR2 YSLEER. V lost 0 bases to trimming and J lost 2 bases, with 15 bases between them. The CDR3 runs to 17 residues. CDR3 in DNA: TGCGCCAGCAGCCAAGATCGACGAGCGGGCCTCACAGATACGCAGTATTTT. Its translation is CASSQDRRAGLTDTQYF.

This clonotype was counted a few times. The rearrangement links TRBV6-2 or TRBV6-3 to TRBJ1-6; no firm D call. Trimming took off 2 bases at V and 12 bases at J, with 5 bases between the two ends. There are 11 residues in the CDR3. Germline V CDR1 and CDR2: MNHEY, SVGEGT. CDR3: CASSYGEPLHF. Here the CDR3 DNA reads TGTGCCAGCAGTTACGGGGAACCCCTCCACTTT.

Of note for this clonotype: A much bigger clone sits one base away, suggesting this may be a read error. The chain links TRBV13 to TRBJ2-5, with 10 bases identical to TRBD1. The J call is in doubt because the DNA end fits TRBJ2-7 better. CDR1 and CDR2 (germline): PRHDT, FYEKMQ (reference sequence). CDR3 size: 15 residues. The CDR3 sequence: CASSLERQGACEQYF. The CDR3 DNA follows: TGTGCCAGCAGCTTAGAGCGACAGGGGGCATGCGAGCAGTACTTC.

The sample holds many counts of this clonotype. The chain recombines TRBV5-1 with TRBJ2-5; 7 bases agree with TRBD2. The germline V gene encodes CDR1 SGHRS and CDR2 YFSETQ. This CDR3 has 14 amino acids. V gave up 7 bases and J gave up 2 bases; unmatched junction bases: 8. The CDR3 DNA reads as TGCGCCAGCCTCCGGGACTACAATCAAGAGACCCAGTACTTC. This encodes CASLRDYNQETQYF.

The chain has TRBV7-3 and TRBJ1-2, with a tentative D call TRBD1 (5 bases). Deletions cut 8 bases from V and 4 bases from J, with 23 bases between. Germline V lookup: CDR1 SGHTA, CDR2 FQGTGA. The CDR3 length is 16 residues. The CDR3, as DNA: TGTGCCAGCGGACCCTCCGGGGCCCCGGCACTCTATGGCTACACCTTC. This sequence encodes CASGPSGAPALYGYTF.

Concerning this clonotype itself: One junction end disagrees with the germline gene, perhaps due to a read error. J is TRBJ2-5 and V is TRBV10-2, with 11 nucleotides matching TRBD1. This CDR3 is built from 13 residues. Looked up from germline, CDR1 is WSHSY and CDR2 is SAAADI. DNA for the CDR3: TGCGTCAGCAGTGAGTCGGGGACAGGGGGCCAGTACTTC. Its protein product is CVSSESGTGGQYF.

This clonotype was counted a few times. The rearrangement links TRBV10-3 to TRBJ1-1, with 7 positions matching TRBD1. V shed 10 bases, J shed 0 bases, and the junction held 11 bases outside the gene matches. CDR3 length equals 15 residues. The germline CDR1 and CDR2 sequences are ENHRY and SYGVKD. The DNA for the CDR3 is TGTGCCACCAAAAGGACAGGAGAAATGAACACTGAAGCTTTCTTT. This encodes CATKRTGEMNTEAFF.

The gene calls are TRBV20-1 and TRBJ1-6; 7 bases match TRBD1. The CDR3 has 14 residues. Germline CDR1 DFQATT, CDR2 SNEGSKA (reference sequence). Unmatched junction bases numbered 3, after V lost 3 bases and J lost 4 bases. The CDR3 sequence: CSARLQGYNSPLHF. The CDR3 DNA is TGCAGTGCTAGGCTACAGGGGTATAATTCACCCCTCCACTTT.

Many counts were recorded for this clonotype. The chain combines TRBV6-2 or TRBV6-3 with TRBJ2-1; weak D call: TRBD1 (6 bases). V lost 4 bases to trimming and J lost 7 bases, with 11 bases between them. The CDR3 covers 13 residues. Germline CDR1 and CDR2: MNHEY and SVGEGT. The CDR3 is CASSLQGWNEQFF. CDR3 nucleotide sequence: TGTGCCAGCAGTTTGCAGGGGTGGAATGAGCAGTTCTTC.

The table lists this clonotype with a few counts. The chain has TRBV20-1 and TRBJ2-2, with D possibly matching TRBD1 (6 bases). Trimming took 5 bases from V and 3 from J, leaving 19 bases between them. Germline-derived CDR1 and CDR2 are DFQATT and SNEGSKA (reference sequence). This CDR3 comprises 16 residues. In DNA, the CDR3 is TGCAGTGCTTCGCCCCCGGGCCAGGGGTACACCGGGGAGCTGTTTTTT. It specifies CSASPPGQGYTGELFF.

Concerning this clonotype itself: The junction does not match germline at one end; this may be a read error. The genes are TRBV7-7 and TRBJ2-1; TRBD1 aligns across 8 bases. In germline, CDR1 is SSHAT, CDR2 FNYEAQ (reference sequence). CDR3 length: 14 amino acids. The DNA of the CDR3 is TGTGCTAGCAGCGCGGGGACAGGACACAATGAGCAGTTCTTC. It is translated as CASSAGTGHNEQFF.

Concerning this clonotype: Germline is not matched at one junction end, which may reflect a read error. V and J are TRBV7-2 and TRBJ1-2; D unclear. Germline V gene sequence: CDR1 SGHTA, CDR2 FQGNSA. The CDR3 contains 13 residues. The chain's CDR3 is CASSLVSNYGCTF. The CDR3 bases are TGTGCCAGCAGCTTAGTTTCGAACTATGGCTGCACCTTC.